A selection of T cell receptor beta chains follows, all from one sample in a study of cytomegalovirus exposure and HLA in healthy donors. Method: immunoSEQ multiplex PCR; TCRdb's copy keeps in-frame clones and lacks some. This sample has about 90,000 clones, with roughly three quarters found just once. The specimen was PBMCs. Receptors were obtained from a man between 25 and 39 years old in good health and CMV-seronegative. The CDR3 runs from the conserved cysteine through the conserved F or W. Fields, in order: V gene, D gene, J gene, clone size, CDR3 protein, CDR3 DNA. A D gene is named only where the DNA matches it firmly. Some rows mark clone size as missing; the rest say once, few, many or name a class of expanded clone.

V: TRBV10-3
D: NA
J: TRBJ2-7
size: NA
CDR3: CAIRGLGVDEQYF
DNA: TGTGCCATCAGGGGGCTCGGCGTGGACGAGCAGTACTTC

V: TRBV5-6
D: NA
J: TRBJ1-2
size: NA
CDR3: CASSLPGRYYGYTF
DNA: TGTGCCAGCAGCTTGCCAGGGAGGTACTATGGCTACACCTTC

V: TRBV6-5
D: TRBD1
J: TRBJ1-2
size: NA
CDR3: CASSYSFRDRLRGYTF
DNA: TGTGCCAGCAGTTACTCGTTCCGGGACAGGTTGCGAGGCTACACCTTC

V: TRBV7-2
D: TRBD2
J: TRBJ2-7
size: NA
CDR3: CASSLAAPSGYEQYF
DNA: TGTGCCAGCAGCTTAGCGGCTCCTAGCGGTTACGAGCAGTACTTC

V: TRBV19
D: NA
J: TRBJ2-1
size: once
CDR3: CASSIGAYNEQFF
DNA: TGTGCCAGTAGTATAGGAGCGTACAATGAGCAGTTCTTC

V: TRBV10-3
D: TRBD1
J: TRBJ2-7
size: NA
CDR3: CAISAVGTGIYEQYF
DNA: TGTGCCATCAGCGCGGTTGGGACAGGGATCTACGAGCAGTACTTC

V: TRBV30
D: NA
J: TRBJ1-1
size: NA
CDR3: CAWTGHEAFF
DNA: TGTGCCTGGACAGGGCATGAAGCTTTCTTT

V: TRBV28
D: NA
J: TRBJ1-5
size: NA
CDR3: CASTPGRQPQHF
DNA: TGTGCCAGCACCCCCGGTCGGCAGCCCCAGCATTTT

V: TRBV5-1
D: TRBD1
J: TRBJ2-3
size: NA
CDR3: CASRLRGGTSTDTQYF
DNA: TGCGCCAGCAGACTTAGAGGGGGCACAAGCACAGATACGCAGTATTTT

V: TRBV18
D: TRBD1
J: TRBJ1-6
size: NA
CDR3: CASSPPQGAYNSPLHF
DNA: TGTGCCAGCTCACCCCCCCAGGGGGCCTATAATTCACCCCTCCACTTT

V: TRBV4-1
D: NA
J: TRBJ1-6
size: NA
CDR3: CASSQPTRSVHSPLHF
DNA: TGCGCCAGCAGCCAGCCGACTCGTTCTGTGCATTCACCCCTCCACTTT

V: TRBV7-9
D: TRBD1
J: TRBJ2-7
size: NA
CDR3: CASSSTGANSYEQYF
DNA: TGTGCCAGCAGCTCCACAGGGGCCAACTCCTACGAGCAGTACTTC

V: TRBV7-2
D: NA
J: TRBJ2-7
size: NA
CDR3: CASSSLTGYEQYF
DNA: TGTGCCAGCAGCTCCCTGACAGGCTACGAGCAGTACTTC

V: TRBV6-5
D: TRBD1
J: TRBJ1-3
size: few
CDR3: CATSRQGYSGNTIYF
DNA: TGTGCCACCTCCCGACAGGGCTACTCTGGAAACACCATATATTTT

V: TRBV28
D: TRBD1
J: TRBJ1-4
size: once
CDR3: CASSTGQIREKLFF
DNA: TGTGCCAGCAGTACGGGACAGATAAGAGAAAAACTGTTTTTT

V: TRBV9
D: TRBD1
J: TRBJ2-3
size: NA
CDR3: CASSVGGGRADTQYF
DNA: TGTGCCAGCAGCGTAGGAGGGGGCAGGGCAGATACGCAGTATTTT

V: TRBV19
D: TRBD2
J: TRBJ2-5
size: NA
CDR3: CASNTPGTSGGTQYF
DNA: TGTGCCAGTAATACCCCCGGGACTAGCGGGGGGACCCAGTACTTC

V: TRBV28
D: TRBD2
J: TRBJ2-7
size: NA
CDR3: CASSWDYAQYF
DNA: TGTGCCAGCAGCTGGGACTATGCGCAGTACTTC

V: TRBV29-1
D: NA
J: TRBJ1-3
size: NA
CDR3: CSVEARAGNTIYF
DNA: TGCAGCGTTGAAGCCAGGGCTGGAAACACCATATATTTT

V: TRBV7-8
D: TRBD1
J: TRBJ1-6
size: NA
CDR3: CASSSGQGGPPLHF
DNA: TGTGCCAGCAGCTCCGGACAGGGGGGTCCACCCCTCCACTTT

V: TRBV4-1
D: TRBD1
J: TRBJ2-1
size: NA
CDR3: CASSQLQGATYNEQFF
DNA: TGCGCCAGCAGCCAACTACAGGGGGCAACCTACAATGAGCAGTTCTTC

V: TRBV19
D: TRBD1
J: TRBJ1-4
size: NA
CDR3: CASTLTGDEKLFF
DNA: TGTGCCAGTACCTTGACAGGGGATGAAAAACTGTTTTTT

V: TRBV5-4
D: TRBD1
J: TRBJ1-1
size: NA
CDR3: CASSLEGTGGSFF
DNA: TGTGCCAGCAGCTTGGAAGGGACAGGGGGAAGTTTCTTT

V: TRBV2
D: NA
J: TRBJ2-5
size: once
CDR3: CASSDTDTQYF
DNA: TGTGCCAGCAGTGATACAGATACCCAGTACTTC

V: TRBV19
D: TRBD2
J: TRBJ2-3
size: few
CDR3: CASTKIPGLATDTQYF
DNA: TGTGCCAGTACCAAGATCCCGGGACTAGCCACAGATACGCAGTATTTT

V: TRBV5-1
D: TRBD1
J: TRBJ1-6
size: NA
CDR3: CASSFQGAPNNSPLHF
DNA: TGCGCCAGCAGTTTTCAGGGGGCACCCAATAATTCACCCCTCCACTTT

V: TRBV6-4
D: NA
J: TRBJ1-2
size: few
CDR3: CASSARSGAGYTF
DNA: TGTGCCAGCAGCGCCCGGTCTGGGGCAGGCTACACCTTC

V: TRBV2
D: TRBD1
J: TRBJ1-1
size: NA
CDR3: CASSYGQGGTEAFF
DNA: TGTGCCAGCAGTTACGGACAGGGGGGCACTGAAGCTTTCTTT

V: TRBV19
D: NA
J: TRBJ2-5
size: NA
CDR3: CASSIGQETQYF
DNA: TGTGCCAGTAGTATCGGCCAAGAGACCCAGTACTTC

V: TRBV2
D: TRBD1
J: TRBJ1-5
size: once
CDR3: CASRTTGGANQPQHF
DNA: TGTGCCAGCAGGACGACAGGGGGAGCAAATCAGCCCCAGCATTTT

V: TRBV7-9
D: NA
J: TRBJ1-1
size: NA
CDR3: CASSLTQGGAAFF
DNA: TGTGCCAGCAGCTTAACTCAAGGGGGGGCAGCTTTCTTT

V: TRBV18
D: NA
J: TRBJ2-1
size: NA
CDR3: CASSDLDSYNEQFF
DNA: TGTGCCAGCTCAGATCTGGACAGTTACAATGAGCAGTTCTTC

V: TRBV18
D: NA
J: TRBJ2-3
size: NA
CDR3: CASSPTSTDTQYF
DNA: TGTGCCAGCTCACCGACTAGCACAGATACGCAGTATTTT

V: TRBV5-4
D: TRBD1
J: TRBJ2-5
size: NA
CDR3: CASSRDSQETQYF
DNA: TGTGCCAGCAGCCGGGACAGTCAAGAGACCCAGTACTTC

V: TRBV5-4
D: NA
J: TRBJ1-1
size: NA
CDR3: CASRLQGNTEAFF
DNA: TGTGCCAGCAGGTTACAGGGAAACACTGAAGCTTTCTTT

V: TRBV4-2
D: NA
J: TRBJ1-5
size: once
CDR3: CASSQFLGAGSNQPQHF
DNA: TGTGCCAGCAGCCAATTCTTAGGGGCTGGGAGCAATCAGCCCCAGCATTTT

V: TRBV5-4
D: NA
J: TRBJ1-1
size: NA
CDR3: CASSSDDRSRAEAFF
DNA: TGTGCCAGCAGCTCAGATGACAGGTCGAGGGCTGAAGCTTTCTTT

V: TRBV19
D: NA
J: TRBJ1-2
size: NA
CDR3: CASLQGRDYGYTF
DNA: TGTGCCAGTTTACAGGGACGCGACTATGGCTACACCTTC

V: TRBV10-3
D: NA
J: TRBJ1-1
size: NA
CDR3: CASEAGVTNTEAFF
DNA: TGTGCCTCAGAAGCGGGGGTGACGAACACTGAAGCTTTCTTT

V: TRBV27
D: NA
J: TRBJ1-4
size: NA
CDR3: CASSRDANEKLFF
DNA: TGTGCCAGCAGTCGGGATGCTAATGAAAAACTGTTTTTT

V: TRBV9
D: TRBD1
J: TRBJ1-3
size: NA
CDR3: CASRQGPSSGNTIYF
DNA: TGTGCCAGCAGACAGGGGCCTTCCTCTGGAAACACCATATATTTT

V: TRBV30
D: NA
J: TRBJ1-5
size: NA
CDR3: CAWSPRSLQEPQHF
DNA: TGTGCCTGGAGTCCCCGCAGCCTCCAGGAGCCCCAGCATTTT